Below are 22 T cell receptor beta chains sequenced from a single sample in a study of persistence of HIV-infected CD4 T cells. The immunoSEQ assay was version 4, run in survey mode. Clones were read by immunoSEQ multiplex PCR, and TCRdb kept only the in-frame ones, dropping some. Among roughly 34,000 clones listed, 82% were seen once. These TCRs' antigens remain unknown. Stimulation used about 9.5 ug/mL lysate from CMV-infected fibroblasts. Sorted nonresponding memory CD4+ T cells were CD40L-negative, CD69-negative, CD45RO-high. The sequenced sample was CD4+ T cells sorted from PBMCs after roughly 18-hour stimulation, obtained from a patient who received antiretroviral therapy. The receptors come from an adult woman with HIV who was CMV-seropositive.

The rearrangement links TRBV14 to TRBJ1-1, with D possibly being TRBD1 (5 bases). CDR1 and CDR2 (germline): SGHDN, FVKESK. Trimming removed 8 bases from V and 1 base from J, with 20 bases in between. The CDR3 has 16 amino acids. CDR3 region: CASGQRGGVRNTEAFF. The CDR3 nucleotides read TGTGCCAGCGGTCAAAGGGGAGGGGTGAGGAACACTGAAGCTTTCTTT.

The chain combines TRBV21-1 with TRBJ1-2. TRBV21-1 is a pseudogene. The CDR3 length is 16 residues. The CDR3 region has the DNA TGTGCCAGCAGCAAAGGGCTCCGGGCGGAGACCTATGGCTACACCTTC. It codes for CASSKGLRAETYGYTF.

This chain joins TRBV6-5 and TRBJ2-7; the D gene is possibly TRBD1 (6 bases). The CDR3 is 11 residues long. The V gene's germline CDR1 is MNHEY and CDR2 SVGAGI. V lost 6 bases and J 7 bases, leaving 10 bases between the germline ends. This CDR3 reads CASSHTGEQYF. CDR3 in DNA: TGTGCCAGCAGCCATACAGGGGAGCAGTACTTC.

The chain recombines TRBV19 with TRBJ2-4, with D perhaps matching TRBD1 or TRBD2 (5 bases each). Germline-derived CDR1 and CDR2 are LNHDA and SQIVND (reference sequence). The V end was cut by 4 bases, the J end by 1 base, with 23 bases between. The CDR3 is 19 residues long. This chain's CDR3 is CASSTLGTLTVTAKNIQYF. CDR3 bases: TGTGCCAGTAGTACCCTAGGGACGCTCACAGTTACTGCCAAAAACATTCAGTACTTC.

This clone occurred a few times. The chain joins TRBV3-1 (or the pseudogene TRBV3-2) to TRBJ2-5, with D possibly being TRBD2 (8 bases). CDR3 length: 16 residues. V was pared by 5 bases and J by 2 bases, with 18 bases between. The germline V gene encodes CDR1 LGHDT and CDR2 YNNKEL (reference sequence). The CDR3 protein is CASSSREGAVQETQYF. CDR3 nucleotides: TGTGCCAGCAGCTCTCGGGAGGGGGCCGTGCAAGAGACCCAGTACTTC.

The V gene is TRBV29-1, the J gene TRBJ1-1; maybe TRBD1 (6 bases). Trimming shortened V by 8 bases and J by 7 bases, and 17 bases separated the two germline ends. This CDR3 has 12 residues. Germline lookup yields CDR1 SQVTM and CDR2 ANQGSEA. The CDR3 is CSIRPGQIEAFF. The CDR3 DNA follows: TGCAGCATACGACCGGGACAAATTGAAGCTTTCTTT. The whole variable domain, remainder taken from reference TRBV29-1 and TRBJ1-1, is SAVISQKPSRDICQRGTSLTIQCQVDSQVTMMFWYRQQPGQSLTLIATANQGSEATYESGFVIDKFPISRPNLTFSTLTVSNMSPEDSSIYLCSIRPGQIEAFFGQGTRLTVV.

This clone was observed once. The chain joins TRBV7-9 to TRBJ1-1; possible D gene TRBD1, 5 bases. V shed 3 bases and J shed 3 bases, with 11 bases lying between them. The CDR3 is made up of 14 amino acids. Germline V gene data show CDR1 as SEHNR and CDR2 as FQNEAQ (reference sequence). The CDR3 is CASSLRGPDTEAFF. DNA for the CDR3: TGTGCCAGCAGCTTGCGGGGCCCCGACACTGAAGCTTTCTTT.

This chain links TRBV7-2 with TRBJ1-1; D may be TRBD1 (6 bases). Germline loops: CDR1 SGHTA, CDR2 FQGNSA. The CDR3 sequence is 17 residues long. V gave up 8 bases and J gave up 1 base, with 23 bases separating them. CDR3 region: CASSSPQGRPRNTEAFF. DNA of the CDR3: TGTGCCAGCTCATCGCCACAGGGTCGCCCACGGAACACTGAAGCTTTCTTT.

The V and J genes are TRBV6-1 and TRBJ1-5, with 9 positions matching TRBD1. CDR1 and CDR2 (germline): MNHNS, SASEGT. The CDR3 spans 16 residues. Trimming at V came to 4 bases and at J to 4 bases, leaving 8 bases not matched to a gene. CDR3 coding DNA: TGTGCCAGCAGTGCACAGGGGGCGCGAAGAAATCAGCCCCAGCATTTT. As protein: CASSAQGARRNQPQHF.

This clone is a singleton in its sample. V gene TRBV18 combines with J gene TRBJ2-1; no reliable D call. With 4 bases removed from V and 0 bases from J, the gap between germline ends came to 13 bases. Germline CDR1 and CDR2: KGHSH and LQKENI. The CDR3 contains 16 residues. In nucleotides, the CDR3 is TGTGCCAGCTCACGACGACAAATAAGCTCCTACAATGAGCAGTTCTTC. Translation: CASSRRQISSYNEQFF. Complete variable domain (other parts from reference TRBV18 and TRBJ2-1): NAGVMQNPRHLVRRRGQEARLRCSPMKGHSHVYWYRQLPEEGLKFMVYLQKENIIDESGMPKERFSAEFPKEGPSILRIQQVVRGDSAAYFCASSRRQISSYNEQFFGPGTRLTVL.

The chain carries TRBV21-1 and TRBJ1-5. TRBV21-1 is shown as a pseudogene. CDR3 length: 23 residues. CDR3 nucleotides: TGTGCCAGCAGCAAAGTTTACCCTAAAGGGGGGGGGAGCGGTGAATATAGCAATCAGCCCCAGCATTTT. Amino acids: CASSKVYPKGGGSGEYSNQPQHF.

The chain links TRBV28 to TRBJ1-1; TRBD1 matches 7 bases. Unmatched junction bases numbered 16, after V lost 6 bases and J lost 6 bases. Germline V gene data show CDR1 as MDHEN and CDR2 as SYDVKM. The CDR3 extends over 16 amino acids. CDR3 DNA: TGTGCCAGCAGCTTACCATTCAACAGGGGCAGCGCTGAAGCTTTCTTT. Amino acids: CASSLPFNRGSAEAFF.

The chain employs TRBV6-6 and TRBJ2-7; 7 bases are shared with TRBD1. The CDR3 totals 15 residues. In germline, CDR1 is MNHNY, CDR2 SVGAGI (reference sequence). Trimming removed 2 bases from V and 0 bases from J; junction bases left unmatched: 4. CDR3 nucleotide sequence: TGTGCCAGCAGTTACGCCAGGGGGAACTCCTACGAGCAGTACTTC. Amino acid sequence: CASSYARGNSYEQYF.

V and J are TRBV25-1 and TRBJ2-3, with 11 bases aligning to TRBD1. CDR1 is MGHDK, CDR2 SYGVNS, per germline. V dropped 2 bases and J dropped 8; count of bases not matched to a gene: 9. There are 16 residues in the CDR3. CDR3 DNA: TGTGCCAGCAGTGAAGTGGGACAGGGGGAATCCAGTACGCAGTATTTT. Protein: CASSEVGQGESSTQYF.

The chain is built from TRBV5-1 and TRBJ2-1, with unresolved D. The CDR3 length is 14 residues. In germline, CDR1 is SGHRS, CDR2 YFSETQ. Trimming pared 2 bases from V and 8 bases from J, leaving 14 bases between. The CDR3 DNA follows: TGCGCCAGCAGCTTCCAAGTGTACCCGGATGAGCAGTTCTTC. Protein sequence: CASSFQVYPDEQFF.

This chain connects TRBV7-2 to TRBJ1-5, with D possibly matching TRBD1 (6 bases). The CDR3 has 13 residues. The germline V and J ends were trimmed by 1 base and 8 bases, with 9 bases remaining between them. The V gene's germline CDR1 is SGHTA and CDR2 FQGNSA. CDR3 sequence reads: CASSLEDRKPQHF. CDR3 nucleotide sequence: TGTGCCAGCAGCTTAGAGGACAGAAAGCCCCAGCATTTT.

V usage is TRBV3-1 (or the pseudogene TRBV3-2) and J usage is TRBJ2-1; 8 bases match TRBD2. Losses at the gene ends were 1 base for V and 8 bases for J; bases not matched to a gene: 10. The CDR3 is 16 residues long. The germline gives CDR1 LGHDT, CDR2 YNNKEL (reference sequence). CDR3 amino acids: CASSQGSGLVQDEQFF. The DNA for the CDR3 is TGTGCCAGCAGCCAAGGATCGGGACTAGTCCAAGATGAGCAGTTCTTC.

CDR3 protein: CASSPGLAPNTGELFF. The CDR3 DNA reads TGCGCCAGCAGCCCGGGACTAGCGCCTAACACCGGGGAGCTGTTTTTT. This chain connects TRBV5-1 to TRBJ2-2; 10 nucleotides line up with TRBD2. Per germline, CDR1 SGHRS and CDR2 YFSETQ. The CDR3 consists of 16 residues. The V segment lost 4 bases and the J segment 2 bases; nucleotides outside the gene matches: 5.

The V call is TRBV25-1, the J call TRBJ2-3; maybe TRBD1 (6 bases). Germline V CDR1 and CDR2: MGHDK, SYGVNS. V lost 2 bases, J lost 6 bases, and 21 bases lay in between. The CDR3 length is 17 residues. The CDR3 here is CASSEGSTGRARDTQYF. CDR3 DNA: TGTGCCAGCAGTGAAGGGTCCACAGGGCGGGCCAGGGATACGCAGTATTTT.

CDR3 sequence: CASSPRGLAGGLSKETQYF. In DNA, the CDR3 is TGTGCCAGCAGCCCCCGGGGACTAGCGGGAGGCCTCTCAAAAGAGACCCAGTACTTC. The rearrangement joins TRBV7-2 to TRBJ2-5, with 15 bases that match TRBD2. The V gene end was trimmed by 5 bases and the J gene end by 3 bases; junction bases not matched to a gene: 13. The CDR3 is 19 amino acids. CDR1 is SGHTA and CDR2 is FQGNSA in the germline V gene.

The rearrangement links TRBV29-1 to TRBJ1-1; D is unclear. Deletions cut 6 bases from V and 4 bases from J, with 18 bases between. Germline loops: CDR1 SQVTM, CDR2 ANQGSEA. The CDR3 sequence is 14 residues long. The CDR3 loop is CSVSSVRETTEAFF. The DNA of the CDR3 is TGCAGCGTCAGTTCAGTGCGGGAAACCACTGAAGCTTTCTTT.

This chain links TRBV5-1 with TRBJ2-4; D is possibly TRBD2 (5 bases). The CDR3 loop spans 15 amino acids. Trimming cost V 0 bases and J 6 bases, with 13 bases left between them. CDR1 and CDR2 from the germline V gene are SGHRS and YFSETQ. The DNA for the CDR3 is TGCGCCAGCAGCTTGGCCCTGGCAGGAGGAAACATTCAGTACTTC. Its translation: CASSLALAGGNIQYF. Drawing the rest from reference TRBV5-1 and TRBJ2-4, the complete variable domain is KAGVTQTPRYLIKTRGQQVTLSCSPISGHRSVSWYQQTPGQGLQFLFEYFSETQRNKGNFPGRFSGRQFSNSRSEMNVSTLELGDSALYLCASSLALAGGNIQYFGAGTRLSVL.